This T cell receptor beta chain was identified during a study of blood T cell repertoires in COVID-19 (dated by TCRdb to the early 2020s). Study-level background: Samples from collaborators originated in the United States, Italy and Spain and spanned both the acute and convalescent phases of COVID-19. The repertoires were made available in a free public database intended to serve as a resource for research on the immune response to SARS-CoV-2. Where HLA class I and class II types were available, the types were taken from metadata supplied by the sample provider, not from assay-based typing. The prospective study material was composed of cDNA or gDNA derived from T cells, B-cell-depleted T cells, or PBMCs. Nearly every sample came with metadata listing a de-identified subject ID, COVID-19 status, age in years and sex. Samples came from the ongoing ImmuneRACE study (first 160 participants) plus 1,254 subjects from 6 global collaborators. Subjects who had been exposed to COVID-19, were actively infected with it, or had recovered from it provided the deeply sampled blood TCRbeta repertoires that made up the dataset.

Of note for this clone: Its cognate antigen has yet to be identified. The record has no base qualities; no much larger clone is one base away.

At one collaborating source in Seattle, patients were enrolled during active infection and were followed longitudinally through the course of disease. Whole blood was collected in K2EDTA tubes by collaborating institutions according to the institutions' own protocols. For TCRbeta analysis, collaborators shipped samples in one of three forms: frozen whole blood, isolated PBMCs, or DNA extracted from either of those sample types. TCRbeta CDR3 regions were amplified from genomic DNA using the immunoSEQ Assay, a bias-controlled multiplex PCR. The paper's data handling went like this. The number of nucleated cells in each sample was estimated by amplification of reference gene primers within the assay. To quantify the absolute abundance of each unique TCRbeta CDR3 rearrangement, sequence reads were collapsed and filtered. For each sample, productive Simpson clonality was calculated by taking the square root of Simpson's diversity index across productive rearrangements. The immuneACCESS repertoire file appears here via TCRdb, limited to in-frame rearrangements. These files lack a portion of the clones; in checked studies, under half of the deficit traces to unresolved V genes, and the cause of the others is not known. V, J and clone size were drawn from that table, and D and trimming were deduced from the DNA. This sample lists about 110,000 clones; about 79% were detected once. Clones ranked in the top ten supply 5% to 8% of the sample.

Overall study results and their limits: The amount of clinical and demographic metadata varied by source and participant and was provided uncurated.

Per the germline V gene, MNHNS is the CDR1 and SASEGT is the CDR2. Inclusive of the bounding cysteine and phenylalanine, the CDR3 is 15 residues long. The only DNA kept is the CDR3, 45 bases in frame from the first base. V gives up 1 base and J gives up 0 bases, and the segment between their germline ends measures 9 bases. The clonotype originates from a man aged 80 or over with COVID-19, enrolled during active disease. Specimen: peripheral blood. The chain employs TRBV6-1 and TRBJ1-2; D gene: possibly TRBD1, on 6 matching bases. The nucleotide sequence reads as follows: TGTGCCAGCAGTGAAGGGAAGGGGGCTAACTATGGCTACACCTTC. Translation gives CASSEGKGANYGYTF.